This T cell receptor (beta chain) was profiled in a study of graft-versus-host responses after intestinal transplantation. Study background: Recipients received multivisceral, liver-intestinal, or isolated intestinal transplants. Every recipient had anti-thymocyte globulin induction and roughly 3 years of tacrolimus plus steroids.

Study conclusions and caveats: Early post-transplant HvG declines showed an association with peak circulating GvH clone levels. Recipient marrow held GvH clones, some first seen in ileum or blood.

Sequenced by immunoSEQ multiplex PCR; TCRdb stores in-frame clones only, minus some. The sample lists approximately 50,000 clones; around 84% were seen once. The CDR3 runs 10 residues. The germline V gene encodes CDR1 GTSNPN and CDR2 SVGIG (reference sequence). This clone came up a few times. Its antigen is still unknown. Compared with germline, one end of the junction differs, possibly owing to a read error. The genes are TRBV30 and TRBJ2-1; D is possibly TRBD1 or TRBD2 (7 bases each). The material was unstimulated CD4+ T cells sorted from spleen or lymph node cells, obtained before transplant. The sequence came from a human donor who was the organ donor for an intestinal transplant. The CDR3 region is CASDRGGTVF. The CDR3 coding sequence is TGTGCCTCAGATAGGGGAGGGACAGTCTTC.